This TCR beta chain was recorded in a study of identical twins. Findings and caveats of the study: Fewer insertions characterized abundant cord blood beta clonotypes, whereas memory repertoires showed none. The presence of invariant MAIT and iNKT cells could partly confound analyses of zero-insertion sequences.

There were only healthy Caucasians among the donors. Comment on this clonotype: Its antigen is unknown. A junction end diverges from the germline sequence, so it may reflect a read error.

The CDR3 contains 16 residues. Per the germline V gene, CDR1 is SGHTA and CDR2 is FQGNSA. A universal primer site was added by template switching, and unique molecular identifiers were carried by the cDNA. MiXCR, applied by TCRdb to the 5' RACE reads, yields one record per CDR3 protein. The top ten hold approximately 6% of the sample, which has around 18,000 distinct CDR3 sequences, 69% seen once. The sequence came from a woman between 18 and 30 years old in good health. This table probably holds off-target reads from a library built for another chain. Material: memory (CD45RO+) T cells sorted from blood. This chain joins TRBV7-2 and TRBJ1-4, with TRBD1 as a possible D gene (6 bases). CDR3 bases: TGTGCTAGCAGCTTTGGGAGGGGGGTGATTGGTGAAAAACTGTTTTTT. Translation: CASSFGRGVIGEKLFF.